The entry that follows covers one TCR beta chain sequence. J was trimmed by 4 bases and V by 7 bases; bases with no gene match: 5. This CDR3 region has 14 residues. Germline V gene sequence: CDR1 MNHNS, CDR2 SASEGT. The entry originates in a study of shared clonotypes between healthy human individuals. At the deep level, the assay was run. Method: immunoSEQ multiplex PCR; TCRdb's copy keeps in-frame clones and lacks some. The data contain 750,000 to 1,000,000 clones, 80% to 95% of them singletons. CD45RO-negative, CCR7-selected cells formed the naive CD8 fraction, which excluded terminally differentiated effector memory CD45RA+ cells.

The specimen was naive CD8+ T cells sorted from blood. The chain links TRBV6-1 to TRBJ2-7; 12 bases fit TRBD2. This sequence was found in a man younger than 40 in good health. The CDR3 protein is CASILAGGPYEQYF. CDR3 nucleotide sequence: TGTGCCAGCATTCTAGCGGGAGGGCCATACGAGCAGTACTTC.